The source of this T cell receptor (beta chain) is a study of OX40 agonist ivuxolimab in advanced cancers. Study summary: Every 2 weeks, patients got intravenous ivuxolimab at one of six dose levels (0.01-10 mg/kg). General study findings and limits: In CD8+ T cells, expanded clones were on average more numerous than in CD4+.

A word on this clone: The antigen is not known.

Clones were read by immunoSEQ multiplex PCR, and TCRdb kept only the in-frame ones, dropping some. The repertoire holds 50,000 to 70,000 clones, with 75% to 90% as singletons. Autoimmune disease history or systemic immunosuppression excluded patients. Trimming at V came to 0 bases and at J to 4 bases, leaving 4 bases not matched to a gene. Germline lookup yields CDR1 KGHSH and CDR2 LQKENI. CDR3 length equals 16 residues. This TCR derives from an adult with an advanced solid tumor such as melanoma, head and neck, liver or kidney cancer. The sequences come from CD4+ or CD8+ T cells sorted from blood, collected in a trial of the OX40 agonist ivuxolimab. This sequence joins TRBV18 and TRBJ2-1, with 9 bases lining up with TRBD2. CDR3 amino acids: CASSPPSAGGYNEQFF. The DNA for the CDR3 is TGTGCCAGCTCACCACCCTCTGCGGGGGGGTACAATGAGCAGTTCTTC. The full variable domain, completed using reference TRBV18 and TRBJ2-1, is NAGVMQNPRHLVRRRGQEARLRCSPMKGHSHVYWYRQLPEEGLKFMVYLQKENIIDESGMPKERFSAEFPKEGPSILRIQQVVRGDSAAYFCASSPPSAGGYNEQFFGPGTRLTVL.